This T cell receptor (beta chain) derives from a study of blood T cell repertoires in COVID-19. Germline values: CDR1 LGHDT, CDR2 YNNKEL (reference sequence). With V trimmed by 5 bases and J by 2 bases, 3 bases remained unmatched. The CDR3 has 14 amino acids. Profiled with immunoSEQ multiplex PCR; TCRdb holds only in-frame clones, not every one. Seen here are roughly 140,000 clones, 75% to 90% observed once, and the top ten hold around 3.4%. This clone came up a few times. This receptor was taken from a man between 65 and 79 years old who had recovered from COVID-19. V and J are TRBV3-1 (or the pseudogene TRBV3-2) and TRBJ2-1; TRBD2 matches at 7 bases. Source material: peripheral blood. CDR3 coding DNA: TGTGCCAGCAGCTCACTAGCGACCTACAATGAGCAGTTCTTC. This translates into CASSSLATYNEQFF.